The clone carrying this T cell receptor (beta chain) was detected many times. Antigen specificity is unknown. This sample's time point: newly diagnosed GD, antithyroid drugs for less than 3 months. PBMC-extracted RNA yielded the TCR library. This sample is part of a study of regulatory T cells in long-lasting Graves disease. The TCR beta library used iRepertoire HTBI primers with Arm-PCR amplification of CDR3. MiXCR, run by TCRdb on the multiplex PCR reads, gives a single entry per CDR3 protein. The repertoire includes hundreds of thousands of distinct CDR3 sequences, roughly 12% of them detected once, and 8% to 10% sits in the top ten. V dropped 7 bases and J dropped 10; count of bases not matched to a gene: 8. The CDR3 totals 14 residues. Study-level results: Persistent Graves' patients showed reduced TCR diversity versus newly diagnosed patients. Persistent disease preferred TRBV28, TRBJ1-2 and TRBJ2-5.

The data also belong to a second study, concerning T cells in Graves' hyperthyroidism and ophthalmopathy. That source reports: The diagnoses drew upon clinical symptoms, serum thyroxine and TRAb, thyroid ultrasound and orbital computed tomography.

The receptor comes from a young man with Graves disease. Material: peripheral blood mononuclear cells (PBMCs), obtained at new diagnosis, from a patient treated with antithyroid drugs. The V and J genes are TRBV12-3 or TRBV12-4 and TRBJ2-1; TRBD2 aligns across 12 bases. CDR3 sequence (DNA): TGTGCCAGCACCAGGGGCCTAGCGGGAGGGGAGCAGTTCTTC. Translation: CASTRGLAGGEQFF.